This TCR beta chain was sequenced for a study of shared clonotypes between healthy human individuals. Overall study context: Per-donor plates numbered three CD4 naive, three CD4 memory, two CD8 naive and one CD8 memory.

This was a deep-level run. Generated by immunoSEQ multiplex PCR, the TCRdb table keeps only in-frame clones and is missing some. The table records a few million clones, 92% of them present only once. Germline V gives CDR1 MDHEN, CDR2 SYDVKM. This CDR3 is built from 14 residues. Trimming left V 6 bases short and J 3 bases short, with 15 bases between. Splitting of CD4+ cells produced CD45RA+ naive and CD45RA-negative memory subsets. Sequenced material: naive CD4+ T cells from PBMCs. Stated subset: CD45RA+ positively selected. The J gene is TRBJ2-7, the V gene TRBV28; D may correspond to TRBD1 or TRBD2 (5 bases each). This clonotype was sampled from a man between 18 and 35 years old in good health. Some clones in this sample may be carry-over from other donors' samples. CDR3 sequence reads: CASRYNGDLYEQYF. Written as DNA, the CDR3 is TGTGCCAGCAGATATAACGGGGACCTCTACGAGCAGTACTTC.